These 7 T cell receptor beta chains came from one sample sequenced in a study of cytomegalovirus exposure and HLA in healthy donors. Primers for the PCR totalled 60 Vbeta and 13 Jbeta. TCRdb keeps only in-frame clones here, not all; method: immunoSEQ multiplex PCR. The data show roughly 100,000 clones, around 72% seen once. The sample taken for sequencing was PBMCs. These receptor sequences come from a male donor in good health and CMV-seronegative.

This clone has a handful of counts. V is TRBV4-1 and J is TRBJ1-2, with 9 bases aligning to TRBD1. Germline lookup yields CDR1 MGHRA and CDR2 YSYEKL. The CDR3 sequence is 16 residues long. V lost 2 bases, J lost 3 bases, and 7 bases stayed unmatched. The CDR3 bases are TGCGCCAGCAGCCAACCCCGGGACAGGGCCTACTATGGCTACACCTTC. It yields the protein CASSQPRDRAYYGYTF.

This clone was detected a few times. The chain uses TRBV28 and TRBJ2-2, with TRBD2 identical over 9 bases. Per the germline V gene, CDR1 is MDHEN and CDR2 is SYDVKM. The junction had 15 bases not matched to a gene; V was cut back by 10 bases and J by 6 bases. The CDR3 consists of 16 residues. Here the CDR3 reads CATYSWREGGAGELFF. CDR3 DNA: TGTGCCACCTATTCCTGGCGGGAGGGCGGCGCCGGGGAGCTGTTTTTT.

The gene calls are TRBV7-9 and TRBJ1-1, with D maybe TRBD1 (5 bases). The CDR3 length is 14 residues. Trimming took 4 bases from V and 1 from J, leaving 10 bases between them. Per germline, CDR1 SEHNR and CDR2 FQNEAQ (reference sequence). This CDR3 reads CASSSRQTNTEAFF. In DNA form, the CDR3 reads TGTGCCAGCAGCTCCCGACAGACGAACACTGAAGCTTTCTTT.

The rearrangement links TRBV18 to TRBJ2-7, with D perhaps TRBD1 (5 bases). CDR1 KGHSH and CDR2 LQKENI come from the germline V gene. This CDR3 has 14 residues. Trimming stripped 0 bases from V and 3 bases from J, with 9 bases between. The CDR3 DNA reads TGTGCCAGCTCACCACCTGTACAGGTCTACGAGCAGTACTTC. This codes for CASSPPVQVYEQYF.

The gene calls are TRBV20-1 and TRBJ2-7, with D possibly being TRBD1 (5 bases). CDR1 and CDR2 (germline): DFQATT, SNEGSKA (reference sequence). CDR3 length: 11 amino acids. V was shortened by 8 bases and J by 6 bases, with 14 bases between the two germline ends. For the CDR3, the DNA is TGCAGTTCCATAGGGGTTGGCGAGCAGTACTTC. As protein: CSSIGVGEQYF.

The chain recombines TRBV13 with TRBJ2-5; D is unresolved. The DNA matches TRBJ2-7 better at its end, which makes the J call doubtful. Germline assignment: CDR1 PRHDT and CDR2 FYEKMQ (reference sequence). The CDR3 consists of 13 residues. For the CDR3, the DNA is TGTGCCAGCAGCTTAGGCCCCTTTGCCGAGCAGTACTTC. Its translation is CASSLGPFAEQYF.

J is TRBJ2-5 and V is TRBV15; D perhaps matches TRBD1 (5 bases). Germline CDR1 and CDR2: LNHNV and YYDKDF (reference sequence). Trimming left V 5 bases short and J 5 bases short, with 6 bases between. This CDR3 spans 11 amino acids. The CDR3 DNA follows: TGTGCCACCAGCGACAGTGAGACCCAGTACTTC. Translation: CATSDSETQYF.